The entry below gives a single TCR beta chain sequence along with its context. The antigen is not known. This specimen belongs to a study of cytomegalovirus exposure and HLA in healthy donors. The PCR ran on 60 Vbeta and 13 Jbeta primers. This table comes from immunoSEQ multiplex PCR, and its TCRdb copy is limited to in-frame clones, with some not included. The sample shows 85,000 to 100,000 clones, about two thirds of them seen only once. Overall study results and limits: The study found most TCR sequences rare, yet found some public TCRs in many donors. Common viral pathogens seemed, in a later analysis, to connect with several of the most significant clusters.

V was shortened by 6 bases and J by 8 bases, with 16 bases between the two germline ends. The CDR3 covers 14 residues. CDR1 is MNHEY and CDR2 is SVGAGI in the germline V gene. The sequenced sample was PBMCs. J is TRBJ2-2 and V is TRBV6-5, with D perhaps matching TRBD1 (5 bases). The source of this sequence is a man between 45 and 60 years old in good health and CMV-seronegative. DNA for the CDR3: TGTGCCAGCAGCCCCCCCAGGGCAGGTGGGGAGCTGTTTTTT. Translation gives CASSPPRAGGELFF.